Detailed here is one TCR beta chain. No antigen is known for it. Treatment of the sample: roughly 20 received Ad26.COV2.S at low or high dose, single or two shots; 5 received placebo; per-sample allocation not given. Day 63 after the first vaccine or placebo injection was the time point for sampling. An adult aged 18-55 years in Boston served as the donor. The data derive from a study of Ad26.COV2.S vaccination and SARS-CoV-2 variants. Study context: Intramuscular Ad26.COV2.S doses were given once or twice, 56 days apart. The study's findings and limits: It was vaccine recipients, not placebo recipients, who had the higher spike-specific TCR breadth.

Clones were sequenced by immunoSEQ multiplex PCR, and TCRdb holds only the in-frame ones, with some missing. In the table there are 410,000 or so clones, around 90% of which are singletons. The CDR3 runs 16 residues. The germline gives CDR1 MNHNY, CDR2 SVGAGI (reference sequence). V was pared by 2 bases and J by 8 bases, with 9 bases of the junction left unmatched. This sample comprised peripheral blood, obtained in a trial of Ad26.COV2.S vaccine versus placebo. The J gene is TRBJ1-4, the V gene TRBV6-6, with 9 bases aligning to TRBD1. This TCR was sampled from a person between 18 and 65 years old who received the Ad26.COV2.S COVID-19 vaccine or a placebo. The CDR3 region is CASSYQGGQGREKLFF. In nucleotides, the CDR3 is TGTGCCAGCAGTTACCAGGGTGGACAGGGGAGGGAAAAACTGTTTTTT.